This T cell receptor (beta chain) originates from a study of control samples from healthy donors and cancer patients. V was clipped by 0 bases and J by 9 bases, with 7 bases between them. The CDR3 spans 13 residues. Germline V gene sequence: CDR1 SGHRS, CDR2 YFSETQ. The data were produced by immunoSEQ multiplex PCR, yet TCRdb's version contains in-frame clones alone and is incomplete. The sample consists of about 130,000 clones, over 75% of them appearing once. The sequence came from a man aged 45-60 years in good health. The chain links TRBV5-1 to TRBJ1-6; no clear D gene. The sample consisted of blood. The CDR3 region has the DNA TGCGCCAGCAGCTTGGAACAAGCTTCACCCCTCCACTTT. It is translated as CASSLEQASPLHF.